This TCR beta chain was sequenced for a study of vaccination effects on CD4 cells after COVID-19. Across the study: ViraFEST assay sequencing came after antigen-specific CD4+ T cells were expanded with viral peptide pools.

Investigators separated out CD4+ T cells once 10 days of culture had passed. Two-dose vaccination with either BNT162b2 or mRNA-1273 was given to the participants. As for this clone: Antigen specificity is unknown.

Germline V CDR1 and CDR2: SQVTM, ANQGSEA. Trimming took 7 bases from V and 2 from J; bases not matched to a gene: 8. This CDR3 is built from 14 residues. Measured with immunoSEQ multiplex PCR; TCRdb has only the in-frame clones, and not every one. Of fewer than 75,000 clones in the sample, less than 80% were seen once. Study conclusions and caveats: Few convalescent patients were included, and no early post-infection timepoints were sampled. Late after vaccination, infection- and vaccine-induced clones showed marked clonal contraction.

Sequenced here: CD4+ T cells from PBMCs cultured without peptide, sampled after COVID-19 vaccination. This sequence joins TRBV29-1 and TRBJ2-1; 7 bases are shared with TRBD1. This clonotype was sampled from a human donor who received a COVID-19 vaccine. The CDR3 nucleotides read TGCAGCGCCTCCCTCGGGACAGCCTACAATGAGCAGTTCTTC. This translates into CSASLGTAYNEQFF.